The 24 T cell receptor beta chains reported below all come from one sample, sequenced in a study of regulatory T cells in long-lasting Graves disease. Noted time point: persistent/refractory GD, antithyroid drugs over 5 years with positive TRAb. RNA isolated from PBMCs was used to make the TCR library. CDR3 regions were amplified by Arm-PCR using iRepertoire HTBI primers to build TCR beta libraries. TCRdb called the multiplex PCR reads again in MiXCR, with one record for every CDR3 protein. The data hold 650,000 to 850,000 distinct CDR3 sequences, with about 30% observed a single time. Sequenced material: peripheral blood mononuclear cells (PBMCs), taken when the disease was refractory, from a patient treated with antithyroid drugs. Every receptor here comes from a female donor with Graves disease.

The chain uses TRBV7-9 and TRBJ2-7; the D gene could be TRBD1 or TRBD2 (5 bases each). Germline CDR1 is SEHNR and CDR2 is FQNEAQ (reference sequence). V lost 5 bases and J lost 1, with 18 bases in between. The CDR3 length is 16 residues. CDR3: CASSLLGTETSYEQYF. In DNA, the CDR3 is TGTGCCAGCAGCCTCCTGGGGACCGAGACGTCCTACGAGCAGTACTTC.

About this clonotype itself: This could be a read error, since a much larger clone is one nucleotide away. The rearrangement links TRBV2 to TRBJ1-4; tentatively, D is TRBD1 (5 bases). Germline V lookup: CDR1 SNHLY, CDR2 FYNNEI. The germline V and J ends were trimmed by 6 bases and 8 bases, with 10 bases remaining between them. This CDR3 contains 12 residues. The CDR3 DNA reads as TGTGCCAGCAGCACCCGGGGGGAAAAACTGTTTTTT. This encodes CASSTRGEKLFF.

In this sample, this clonotype turned up a few times. The chain combines TRBV2 with TRBJ1-2, with D possibly being TRBD1 (5 bases). This CDR3 has 16 amino acids. Trimming stripped 4 bases from V and 1 base from J, with 16 bases between. Germline assignment: CDR1 SNHLY and CDR2 FYNNEI. CDR3 DNA sequence: TGTGCCAGCAGTGCCCTTCTCAGGGCCGATAACTATGGCTACACCTTC. Translated: CASSALLRADNYGYTF.

This chain joins TRBV29-1 and TRBJ2-4; 9 positions agree with TRBD2. The CDR3 extends over 16 amino acids. Germline assignment: CDR1 SQVTM and CDR2 ANQGSEA. Trimming at V came to 6 bases and at J to 0 bases, leaving 9 bases not matched to a gene. The CDR3 DNA reads TGCAGCGTACCGACCCTAGCGGGATTAGCCAAAAACATTCAGTACTTC. This translates into CSVPTLAGLAKNIQYF.

The chain is built from TRBV28 and TRBJ1-1; D is possibly TRBD1 (5 bases). This CDR3 has 12 amino acids. V lost 5 bases, J lost 8 bases, and 12 bases lay in between. Germline V gene data show CDR1 as MDHEN and CDR2 as SYDVKM. The CDR3 loop is CASSKLGGEAFF. CDR3 DNA sequence: TGTGCCAGCAGTAAGCTTGGGGGGGAAGCTTTCTTT.

The rearrangement links TRBV19 to TRBJ1-3; a possible D gene is TRBD1 (5 bases). Germline V gives CDR1 LNHDA, CDR2 SQIVND (reference sequence). This CDR3 has 13 amino acids. V shed 10 bases and J shed 0 bases, with 10 bases lying between them. The CDR3 DNA reads as TGTGCCACAAGGGGTGTCTCTGGAAACACCATATATTTT. Translating gives CATRGVSGNTIYF.

This rearrangement joins TRBV19 to TRBJ2-5, with D uncertain. The ends were cut back, 6 bases at V and 5 bases at J, with 16 bases in the middle. CDR1 and CDR2 (germline): LNHDA, SQIVND (reference sequence). The CDR3 length is 14 residues. CDR3 in DNA: TGTGCCAGTAGCGCTATAGGCTTCGCGGAGACCCAGTACTTC. Encoded protein: CASSAIGFAETQYF.

In its sample, this clonotype was seen many times. The CDR3: CASSLHARGANTEAFF. CDR3 nucleotide sequence: TGTGCCAGCAGTTTACACGCTCGGGGGGCGAACACTGAAGCTTTCTTT. The gene calls are TRBV28 and TRBJ1-1; D is possibly TRBD1 (6 bases). V gave up 2 bases and J gave up 1 base, with 14 bases separating them. The V gene's germline CDR1 is MDHEN and CDR2 SYDVKM. The CDR3 is made up of 16 amino acids.

This clonotype was recorded many times. Here the CDR3 reads CASSRDRVSQPQHF. The DNA of the CDR3 is TGTGCCAGCAGCCGGGACAGGGTGAGTCAGCCCCAGCATTTT. The chain carries TRBV12-3 or TRBV12-4 and TRBJ1-5, with TRBD1 identical over 9 bases. This CDR3 region has 14 residues. Trimming took 6 bases from V and 6 from J; bases not matched to a gene: 6.

This sequence joins TRBV6-4 and TRBJ1-5; no clear D gene. There are 15 residues in the CDR3. Trimming left V 6 bases short and J 0 bases short, with 12 bases between. Germline V CDR1 and CDR2: MRHNA, SNTAGT. CDR3 nucleotides: TGTGCCAGCAGCCCGGACGGTAATAGCAATCAGCCCCAGCATTTT. Translating it yields CASSPDGNSNQPQHF.

J is TRBJ1-4 and V is TRBV5-1; 9 nucleotides agree with TRBD1. Per the germline V gene, CDR1 is SGHRS and CDR2 is YFSETQ. CDR3 size: 17 residues. Trimming at V came to 4 bases and at J to 6 bases, leaving 13 bases not matched to a gene. The DNA of the CDR3 is TGCGCCAGCAGCCCCGGGACAGGGCAGTTCCCTCATGAAAAACTGTTTTTT. This encodes CASSPGTGQFPHEKLFF.

V and J are TRBV19 and TRBJ1-2; the D gene is possibly TRBD1 (5 bases). V was clipped by 5 bases and J by 3 bases, with 13 bases between them. The CDR3 loop spans 14 amino acids. Germline V gives CDR1 LNHDA, CDR2 SQIVND (reference sequence). The CDR3 DNA sequence: TGTGCCAGTAGTGCTCGGGACTTGCACTATGGCTACACCTTC. It codes for CASSARDLHYGYTF.

V is TRBV28 and J is TRBJ1-2, with D possibly TRBD1 on 6 matching bases. The CDR3 is 17 amino acids. Germline V gene sequence: CDR1 MDHEN, CDR2 SYDVKM. Trimming cost V 8 bases and J 8 bases, with 30 bases left between them. The CDR3 bases are TGTGCCAGCGGCTTCCCAACCGGTAGGGGGGCTTCCCCGGGCTACACCTTC. The encoded protein is CASGFPTGRGASPGYTF.

This clonotype was observed many times. DNA of the CDR3: TGTGCCAGCAGTTACCTGGGGGGCCAGGAGACCCAGTACTTC. This encodes CASSYLGGQETQYF. The chain combines TRBV6-5 with TRBJ2-5; possibly TRBD1 or TRBD2 for D (6 bases each). Germline CDR1 is MNHEY and CDR2 is SVGAGI. The CDR3 consists of 14 residues. V shed 2 bases and J shed 5 bases, with 12 bases lying between them.

Of note for this clonotype: The junction departs from germline at one end; a sequencing error may be responsible. The chain joins TRBV6-1 to TRBJ2-7, with 7 nucleotides matching TRBD1. The CDR3 runs 14 residues. CDR1 is MNHNS and CDR2 is SASEGT in the germline V gene. The CDR3 DNA sequence: TGTGCCACTGCGCCGGGACAGAACACCTACAAGCAGTACTTC. As protein: CATAPGQNTYKQYF.

This clonotype showed up many times. CDR3 region: CSAREDRDYTF. The CDR3 DNA reads TGCAGTGCTAGAGAAGACAGGGACTACACCTTC. The chain couples TRBV20-1 to TRBJ1-2, with 7 bases lining up with TRBD1. The CDR3 contains 11 residues. V dropped 0 bases and J dropped 10; count of bases not matched to a gene: 2. The germline V gene encodes CDR1 DFQATT and CDR2 SNEGSKA (reference sequence).

The V gene is TRBV20-1, the J gene TRBJ2-7; maybe TRBD2 (5 bases). The germline CDR1 and CDR2 sequences are DFQATT and SNEGSKA (reference sequence). This CDR3 has 13 residues. Trimming left V 5 bases short and J 4 bases short, with 15 bases between. CDR3 in amino acids: CSAPGTRPYEQYF. The CDR3, as DNA: TGCAGTGCTCCGGGTACTAGACCATACGAGCAGTACTTC.

The rearrangement uses TRBV12-3 or TRBV12-4 and TRBJ2-3, with a weak D call TRBD2 (5 bases). This CDR3 spans 12 amino acids. Trimming took off 8 bases at V and 14 bases at J, with 20 bases between the two ends. In DNA form, the CDR3 reads TGTGCCAGCTCCCGCGACGCCCTCCGGGGGTATTTT. Translation: CASSRDALRGYF.

This clonotype was seen a handful of times. This chain connects TRBV6-5 to TRBJ2-1; D not certain. The ends were cut back, 4 bases at V and 1 base at J, with 14 bases in the middle. CDR1 is MNHEY, CDR2 SVGAGI, per germline. There are 16 residues in the CDR3. The CDR3: CASSSPTVASYNEQFF. CDR3 bases: TGTGCCAGCAGTTCACCGACTGTCGCGTCCTACAATGAGCAGTTCTTC.

This clonotype was counted a few times. J is TRBJ1-1 and V is TRBV5-1, with D possibly matching TRBD1 (6 bases). The CDR3 is made up of 13 amino acids. V was shortened by 3 bases and J by 3 bases, with 9 bases between the two germline ends. Germline V CDR1 and CDR2: SGHRS, YFSETQ. The CDR3 DNA follows: TGCGCCAGCAGCTGGGGGCTAGACACTGAAGCTTTCTTT. As protein: CASSWGLDTEAFF.

This clonotype was counted many times. The genes are TRBV28 and TRBJ1-2; the D gene is possibly TRBD1 (6 bases). The CDR3 covers 13 residues. Germline-derived CDR1 and CDR2 are MDHEN and SYDVKM. Trimming took 6 bases from V and 4 from J, leaving 12 bases between them. The CDR3 here is CASSQGQSYGYTF. CDR3 nucleotide sequence: TGTGCCAGCAGCCAAGGACAGTCCTATGGCTACACCTTC.

This clonotype has ten or more counts. The rearrangement joins TRBV15 to TRBJ1-4, with TRBD1 identical over 8 bases. The CDR3 contains 14 residues. Germline V gene data show CDR1 as LNHNV and CDR2 as YYDKDF (reference sequence). Unmatched junction bases numbered 2, after V lost 1 base and J lost 7 bases. The DNA for the CDR3 is TGTGCCACCAGCAGAGGAGACAGGGGTGAAAAACTGTTTTTT. The encoded protein is CATSRGDRGEKLFF.

This rearrangement joins TRBV19 to TRBJ1-1; 10 positions match TRBD1. This CDR3 contains 13 residues. The junction had 3 bases not matched to a gene; V was cut back by 6 bases and J by 5 bases. From germline, CDR1 is LNHDA and CDR2 SQIVND (reference sequence). The CDR3 protein is CASRQDRGTEAFF. DNA for the CDR3: TGTGCCAGTAGACAGGACAGGGGGACTGAAGCTTTCTTT.

This clonotype was observed many times. J is TRBJ1-2 and V is TRBV2; D remains ambiguous. Trimming removed 4 bases from V and 8 bases from J, with 11 bases in between. Germline CDR1 reads SNHLY; CDR2 reads FYNNEI. CDR3 length equals 12 residues. The CDR3 DNA reads TGTGCCAGCAGTGTGATGCGGGGAGGCTACACCTTC. It codes for CASSVMRGGYTF.